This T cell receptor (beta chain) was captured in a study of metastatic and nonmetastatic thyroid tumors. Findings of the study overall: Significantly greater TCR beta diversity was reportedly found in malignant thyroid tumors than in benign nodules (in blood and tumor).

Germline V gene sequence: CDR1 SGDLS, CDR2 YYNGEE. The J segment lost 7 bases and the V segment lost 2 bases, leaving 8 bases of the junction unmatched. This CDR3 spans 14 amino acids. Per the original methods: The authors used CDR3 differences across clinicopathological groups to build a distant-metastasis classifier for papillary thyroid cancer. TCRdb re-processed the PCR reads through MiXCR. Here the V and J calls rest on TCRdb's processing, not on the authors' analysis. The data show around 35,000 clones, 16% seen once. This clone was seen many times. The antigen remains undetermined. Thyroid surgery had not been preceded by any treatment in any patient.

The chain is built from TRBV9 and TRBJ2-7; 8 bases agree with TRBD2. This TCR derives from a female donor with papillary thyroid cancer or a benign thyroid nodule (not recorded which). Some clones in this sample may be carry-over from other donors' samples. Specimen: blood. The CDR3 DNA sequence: TGTGCCAGCAGCGTGGGACTAGGGTTGGGGGAGCAGTACTTC. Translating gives CASSVGLGLGEQYF.